Listed below are T cell receptor beta chains from one sample, sequenced in a study of beta chain features in type 1 diabetes. Assay used: immunoSEQ multiplex PCR; TCRdb lists only in-frame clones, some missing. The sample gives some 330,000 clones, approximately 12% of which show up once; around 0.0099% is in the top ten. Material for sequencing was naive CD4+ T cells from blood. The receptor set was obtained from a woman under 30 with type 1 diabetes. The CDR3 runs from the conserved cysteine through the conserved F or W. The D gene is left open where the match is weak. Part of the rows lack a size; the others show once, few, many or a class for expanded clones.

j_call d_call v_call clone_size cdr3_nt cdr3_aa
TRBJ1-5 - TRBV2 - TGTGCCAGCAGTGAAACAGGCAATCAGCCCCAGCATTTT CASSETGNQPQHF
TRBJ1-1 TRBD1 TRBV13 - TGTGCCAGCAGCATCGACAGGGGCACTGAAGCTTTCTTT CASSIDRGTEAFF
TRBJ2-5 TRBD2 TRBV18 few TGTGCCAGCTCAACGGGACTAGATGGTCGAGAGACCCAGTACTTC CASSTGLDGRETQYF
TRBJ1-4 TRBD1 TRBV2 - TGTGCCGCCGGCGGGACAGTTGGGGAAAAACTGTTTTTT CAAGGTVGEKLFF
TRBJ2-1 - TRBV7-3 few TGTGCCAGCAGCTTAGTCCGAGACAATGAGCAGTTCTTC CASSLVRDNEQFF
TRBJ1-1 - TRBV29-1 - TGCAGCGTTGGTTCGGTACTTAACACTGAAGCTTTCTTT CSVGSVLNTEAFF
TRBJ2-1 - TRBV6-4 - TGTGCCAGCAGTGAGGATGGCGGGGTCTCCTACAATGAGCAGTTCTTC CASSEDGGVSYNEQFF
TRBJ2-6 - TRBV7-2 - TGTGCCAGCAGCGCAACTTCTGGGGCCAACGTCCTGACTTTC CASSATSGANVLTF
TRBJ2-4 - TRBV9 - TGTGCCAGCAGCCCGGGTACCAAAAACATTCAGTACTTC CASSPGTKNIQYF
TRBJ1-1 TRBD1 TRBV11-3 few TGTGCCAGCAGCAACCAGGGGGCTAACACTGAAGCTTTCTTT CASSNQGANTEAFF
TRBJ2-3 TRBD2 TRBV30 - TGTGCCTGGAGTCGAGCGGGAGGCGGAGATACGCAGTATTTT CAWSRAGGGDTQYF
TRBJ1-2 TRBD1 TRBV5-1 few TGCGCCAGCAGCCCTCCGGGACAGGGCGGTGGCTACACCTTC CASSPPGQGGGYTF
TRBJ2-3 TRBD1 TRBV4-1 - TGCGCCAGCAGCCAAGCGACAGGGATTCCTAGCACAGATACGCAGTATTTT CASSQATGIPSTDTQYF
TRBJ1-2 - TRBV2 few TGTGCCTCCGGGGTCAACTATGGCTACACCTTC CASGVNYGYTF
TRBJ2-1 TRBD2 TRBV5-4 - TGTGCCAGCAGCTTGATTTGGACTAGCGTATACAATGAGCAGTTCTTC CASSLIWTSVYNEQFF
TRBJ1-2 - TRBV7-2 - TGTGCCAGCAGCTTAGCGCAGGGGAGCTATGGCTACACCTTC CASSLAQGSYGYTF
TRBJ2-5 TRBD2 TRBV4-2 few TGTGCCAGCAGCCTCACTAGCGGGAGGACCGAAGAGACCCAGTACTTC CASSLTSGRTEETQYF
TRBJ2-1 - TRBV28 few TGTGCCAGCAGTTTACCCGCGGCAGGGTACAATGAGCAGTTCTTC CASSLPAAGYNEQFF
TRBJ1-5 - TRBV7-2 few TGTGCCAGCAGCTTAGCGTATAATCAGCCCCAGCATTTT CASSLAYNQPQHF
TRBJ2-6 - TRBV7-9 few TGTGCCCATAACGTCCTGACTTTC CAHNVLTF
TRBJ2-2 - TRBV28 - TGTGCCAGCATCAACAGGGAAGAGAACACCGGGGAGCTGTTTTTT CASINREENTGELFF
TRBJ2-7 TRBD2 TRBV25-1 - TGTGCCAGCAGCCCAGCGGGAGCCTCCGAGCAGTACTTC CASSPAGASEQYF
TRBJ2-7 - TRBV6-1 few TGTGCCAGCAGTGAACCGGGATACGGGAGATCCTACGAGCAGTACTTC CASSEPGYGRSYEQYF
TRBJ1-1 - TRBV27 - TGTGCCAGCAGTTTCCTTGACAGGAACACTGAAGCTTTCTTT CASSFLDRNTEAFF
TRBJ2-2 - TRBV19 - TGTGCCAGTAGTATAATCCCAGCGGCCGGGGAGCTGTTTTTT CASSIIPAAGELFF
TRBJ2-1 TRBD2 TRBV9 - TGTGCCAGCAGCGAAAATAGCGGGGGGGCCCACAATGAGCAGTTCTTC CASSENSGGAHNEQFF
TRBJ2-7 - TRBV29-1 few TGCAGCGTTGTATCAAGCTTCTACGAGCAGTACTTC CSVVSSFYEQYF
TRBJ1-5 TRBD1 TRBV9 - TGTGCCAGCAGCGCAGGACAGGTTAATCAGCCCCAGCATTTT CASSAGQVNQPQHF
TRBJ2-3 TRBD2 TRBV7-2 few TGTGCCAGCAGCCTAGTAGGTCTAGCGGGAGGGCTAGCAGATACGCAGTATTTT CASSLVGLAGGLADTQYF
TRBJ2-7 TRBD1 TRBV5-1 few TGCGCCAGCAGCCCACGGACAGGGCTTACCTACGAGCAGTACTTC CASSPRTGLTYEQYF
TRBJ1-2 TRBD1 TRBV2 few TGTGCCAGCGGGGGACAGGGGACGCCCTATGGCTACACCTTC CASGGQGTPYGYTF
TRBJ2-7 TRBD1 TRBV29-1 few TGCAGCGAGCTCCGGGACAGGGGGCCCTACGAGCAGTACTTC CSELRDRGPYEQYF
TRBJ1-1 - TRBV7-9 few TGTGCCAGCTCCAAGGGGGAGGCTTTCTTT CASSKGEAFF
TRBJ2-1 - TRBV5-4 few TGTGCCAGCAACTCCGAGTACAATGAGCAGTTCTTC CASNSEYNEQFF
TRBJ2-2 - TRBV5-6 few TGTGCCAGCAGCCCTGAGCGACAGGGAGGATGGGTCGGGGAGCTGTTTTTT CASSPERQGGWVGELFF